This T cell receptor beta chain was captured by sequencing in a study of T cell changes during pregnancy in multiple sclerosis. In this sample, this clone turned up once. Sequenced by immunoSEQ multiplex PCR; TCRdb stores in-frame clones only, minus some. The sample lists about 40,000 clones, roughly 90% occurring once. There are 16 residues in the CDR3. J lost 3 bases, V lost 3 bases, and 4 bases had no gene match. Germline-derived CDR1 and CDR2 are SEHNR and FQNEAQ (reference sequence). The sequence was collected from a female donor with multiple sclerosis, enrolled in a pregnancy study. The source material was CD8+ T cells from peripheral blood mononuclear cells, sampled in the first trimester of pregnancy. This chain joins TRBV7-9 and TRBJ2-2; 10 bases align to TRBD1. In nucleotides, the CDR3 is TGTGCCAGCAGCTTGGGCGGACAGGGGGACACCGGGGAGCTGTTTTTT. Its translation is CASSLGGQGDTGELFF.